These 27 T cell receptor beta chains came from one sample sequenced in a study of regulatory T cells in long-lasting Graves disease. Arm-PCR of CDR3 regions and iRepertoire HTBI primers were used to build TCR beta libraries. Each CDR3 protein gets one entry after TCRdb re-called the multiplex PCR reads with MiXCR. The sample lists about 620,000 distinct CDR3 sequences; 15% to 20% were seen once. Time point here: newly diagnosed GD, antithyroid drugs for less than 3 months. PBMC-derived RNA was used for the TCR library. This sample also belongs to another study, concerning T cells in Graves' hyperthyroidism and ophthalmopathy.

The specimen was peripheral blood mononuclear cells (PBMCs), collected at new diagnosis, from a patient treated with antithyroid drugs. The receptors were sampled from a woman in her thirties with Graves disease.

At least ten counts were recorded for this clonotype. This chain joins TRBV7-3 and TRBJ2-1; TRBD2 matches 10 bases. V lost 5 bases and J lost 7; bases outside the gene matches: 14. The germline V gene encodes CDR1 SGHTA and CDR2 FQGTGA. This CDR3 is 17 amino acids long. Here the CDR3 DNA reads TGTGCCAGCAGCCCGGGGATGCTAGCGGGAGTCTTGAATGAGCAGTTCTTC. Its protein is CASSPGMLAGVLNEQFF.

This sequence joins TRBV6-2 or TRBV6-3 and TRBJ1-1, with TRBD1 matching 7 bases. This CDR3 spans 14 amino acids. The V gene end was trimmed by 2 bases and the J gene end by 3 bases; junction bases not matched to a gene: 3. Germline V gives CDR1 MNHEY, CDR2 SVGEGT. CDR3 sequence reads: CASSYLTGDTEAFF. The CDR3 region has the DNA TGTGCCAGCAGTTACCTTACAGGGGACACTGAAGCTTTCTTT.

Comments on this clonotype: A read error is possible here, since a much larger clone lies one base away. J is TRBJ1-2 and V is TRBV12-3 or TRBV12-4; D is perhaps TRBD1 (6 bases). The CDR3 has 13 amino acids. The CDR3 DNA reads as TGTGCCAGCAGTTTTTTGTCAGGGGACGGCTACGCCTTC. This sequence encodes CASSFLSGDGYAF.

This clonotype appeared many times. This chain uses TRBV28 with TRBJ1-1; 7 positions agree with TRBD1. CDR3 length equals 17 residues. The J segment lost 0 bases and the V segment lost 3 bases, leaving 10 bases of the junction unmatched. Germline V gene sequence: CDR1 MDHEN, CDR2 SYDVKM. The CDR3 DNA reads TGTGCCAGCAGTTTCCGGGACAGAAGGGTGGTGAACACTGAAGCTTTCTTT. Its protein product is CASSFRDRRVVNTEAFF.

This clonotype was detected many times. V usage is TRBV28 and J usage is TRBJ2-5; 7 nucleotides align to TRBD1. The ends lost 4 bases at V and 5 bases at J; junction bases unmatched: 13. In germline, CDR1 is MDHEN, CDR2 SYDVKM. CDR3 size: 16 residues. As DNA, the CDR3 is TGTGCCAGCAGTTCCCCAAGGACAGGTTCTTGGGAGACCCAGTACTTC. This encodes CASSSPRTGSWETQYF.

This clonotype has only a few counts. The CDR3 here is CSARGVRGNTEAFF. In DNA, the CDR3 is TGCAGTGCTAGAGGGGTGAGGGGGAACACTGAAGCTTTCTTT. V gene TRBV20-1 combines with J gene TRBJ1-1, with a tentative D call TRBD1 (5 bases). The V gene lost 1 base and the J gene lost 1 base, with 10 bases spanning the gap. Germline CDR1 reads DFQATT; CDR2 reads SNEGSKA (reference sequence). This CDR3 is 14 amino acids long.

Many counts were recorded for this clonotype. The chain links TRBV2 to TRBJ1-6; 9 positions match TRBD1. The CDR3 runs to 13 residues. In germline, CDR1 is SNHLY, CDR2 FYNNEI. V shed 8 bases and J 9 bases; nucleotides not matched to a gene: 5. CDR3 amino acids: CASERTGVSPLHF. DNA for the CDR3: TGTGCCAGCGAAAGGACAGGGGTTTCACCCCTCCACTTT.

This clonotype was recorded at least ten times. This chain connects TRBV2 to TRBJ2-3; 8 bases are a match to TRBD2. This CDR3 has 14 residues. The V gene's germline CDR1 is SNHLY and CDR2 FYNNEI. V shed 6 bases, J shed 1 base, and the junction held 3 bases outside the gene matches. The CDR3 bases are TGTGCCAGCAGCTTACTAGCGGGCACAGATACGCAGTATTTT. Translation: CASSLLAGTDTQYF.

This clonotype was recorded a few times. The chain carries TRBV5-4 and TRBJ2-1, with D unresolved. Trimming left V 3 bases short and J 8 bases short, with 12 bases between. The CDR3 spans 13 residues. Germline assignment: CDR1 SGHNT and CDR2 YYREEE (reference sequence). The CDR3: CASSSRQTDEQFF. Written as DNA, the CDR3 is TGTGCCAGCAGCTCGAGGCAGACCGATGAGCAGTTCTTC.

This clonotype came up many times. V usage is TRBV27 and J usage is TRBJ1-1, with D perhaps TRBD1 (6 bases). The ends were cut back, 6 bases at V and 1 base at J, with 12 bases in the middle. CDR3 length: 14 amino acids. CDR1 MNHEY and CDR2 SMNVEV come from the germline V gene (reference sequence). The CDR3 region has the DNA TGTGCCAGCAGCGTCACAGGGCCGAACACTGAAGCTTTCTTT. Translating it yields CASSVTGPNTEAFF.

This clonotype was picked up a small number of times. This rearrangement joins TRBV28 to TRBJ2-3; the match to TRBD2 covers 8 bases. The CDR3 spans 15 residues. V lost 3 bases to trimming and J lost 4 bases; unmatched junction nucleotides: 6. The germline V gene has CDR1 MDHEN and CDR2 SYDVKM. The CDR3: CASSFGGGLPDTQYF. CDR3 nucleotides: TGTGCCAGCAGTTTCGGGGGGGGGCTTCCAGATACGCAGTATTTT. The complete variable domain, with remaining parts taken from reference TRBV28 and TRBJ2-3, reads DVKVTQSSRYLVKRTGEKVFLECVQDMDHENMFWYRQDPGLGLRLIYFSYDVKMKEKGDIPEGYSVSREKKERFSLILESASTNQTSMYLCASSFGGGLPDTQYFGPGTRLTVL.

This clonotype was picked up a small number of times. The chain uses TRBV5-8 and TRBJ2-2; tentative D call: TRBD1 (5 bases). Germline CDR1 and CDR2: SGHTS and YDEGEE. V dropped 3 bases and J dropped 5 bases, with 11 bases sitting between them. This CDR3 contains 14 residues. CDR3 loop: CASSWGLTTGELFF. The CDR3 DNA sequence: TGTGCCAGCAGCTGGGGCCTTACGACCGGGGAGCTGTTTTTT. Using reference TRBV5-8 and TRBJ2-2 for the parts outside the CDR3, the full variable domain is EAGVTQSPTHLIKTRGQQATLRCSPISGHTSVYWYQQALGLGLQFLLWYDEGEERNRGNFPPRFSGRQFPNYSSELNVNALELEDSALYLCASSWGLTTGELFFGEGSRLTVL.

The CDR3, as DNA: TGTGCCTGGAGTGTAGCTAGCGGGGGGGCCGAGCAGTACTTC. This encodes CAWSVASGGAEQYF. The genes are TRBV30 and TRBJ2-7; 12 bases line up with TRBD2. CDR1 and CDR2 (germline): GTSNPN, SVGIG (reference sequence). V trimming: 0 bases; J trimming: 6 bases; junction bases outside the gene matches: 3. This CDR3 region has 14 residues.

The chain links TRBV6-1 to TRBJ2-2; 11 nucleotides agree with TRBD1. The germline CDR1 and CDR2 sequences are MNHNS and SASEGT. Trimming took 7 bases from V and 4 from J; bases not matched to a gene: 5. CDR3 length: 15 residues. The chain's CDR3 is CASTRTGGGTGELFF. As DNA, the CDR3 is TGTGCCAGCACCCGGACAGGGGGCGGCACCGGGGAGCTGTTTTTT.

V and J are TRBV4-2 and TRBJ1-1; D is unclear. Trimming pared 0 bases from V and 7 bases from J, leaving 12 bases between. The CDR3 runs to 14 residues. CDR1 is LGHNA and CDR2 is YNFKEQ in the germline V gene. CDR3 bases: TGTGCCAGCAGCCAAGATATTTGGCAGATTGAAGCTTTCTTT. It codes for CASSQDIWQIEAFF.

This clonotype came up many times. The chain has TRBV7-2 and TRBJ1-1; tentative D call: TRBD1 (6 bases). This CDR3 region has 16 residues. Germline V gene data show CDR1 as SGHTA and CDR2 as FQGNSA. V dropped 5 bases and J dropped 7 bases, with 23 bases sitting between them. CDR3 sequence: CASSPHRPKTGFEAFF. The CDR3, as DNA: TGTGCCAGCAGCCCCCACCGCCCCAAGACAGGATTTGAAGCTTTCTTT.

In the case of this clonotype: A read error may explain this, as a much larger clone is one base away. V is TRBV10-3 and J is TRBJ1-6; 7 nucleotides line up with TRBD1. Germline CDR1 ENHRY, CDR2 SYGVKD. V lost 3 bases, J lost 6 bases, and 5 bases stayed unmatched. The CDR3 runs to 15 residues. In DNA, the CDR3 is TGTGCCATCAGTGAACAGGGGTGGAGTAATTCACCCCTCCACTTT. It codes for CAISEQGWSNSPLHF.

The V gene is TRBV9, the J gene TRBJ1-1; D is uncertain. Germline lookup yields CDR1 SGDLS and CDR2 YYNGEE. The CDR3 totals 15 residues. Trimming took 3 bases from V and 0 from J, leaving 12 bases between them. As DNA, the CDR3 is TGTGCCAGCAGCGCGTTTTCTTTCATGAACACTGAAGCTTTCTTT. Protein: CASSAFSFMNTEAFF.

This sequence joins TRBV7-3 and TRBJ2-5; weak D call: TRBD1 (6 bases). Germline V gene lookup returns CDR1 SGHTA and CDR2 FQGTGA. V dropped 5 bases and J dropped 6 bases, with 13 bases sitting between them. The CDR3 runs 13 residues. CDR3 protein: CASSLDSRQTQYF. CDR3 DNA: TGTGCCAGCAGCCTGGACAGTCGCCAGACCCAGTACTTC.

In its sample, this clonotype was seen many times. The junction differs from germline at one of its ends, possibly a read error. The chain joins TRBV12-3 or TRBV12-4 to TRBJ2-3; 11 bases align to TRBD2. The CDR3 contains 15 residues. The CDR3 DNA is TGTGCCAGCAGCTTAGCGGGAGGGCTAACAGATACGCAGTATTTT. It encodes CASSLAGGLTDTQYF.

The chain couples TRBV6-1 to TRBJ2-5; D perhaps matches TRBD2 (7 bases). This CDR3 region has 13 residues. The V gene's germline CDR1 is MNHNS and CDR2 SASEGT. V was shortened by 6 bases and J by 7 bases, with 15 bases between the two germline ends. CDR3 coding DNA: TGTGCCAGCAGCCTCGGGGAGGGGGGGACCCAGTACTTC. Protein product: CASSLGEGGTQYF.

CDR3 loop: CATSRPGGYEQYF. CDR3 DNA: TGTGCCACCAGCAGACCAGGGGGTTACGAGCAGTACTTC. This sequence joins TRBV15 and TRBJ2-7; 7 bases line up with TRBD1. This CDR3 has 13 amino acids. Per germline, CDR1 LNHNV and CDR2 YYDKDF (reference sequence). V shed 2 bases and J 4 bases; nucleotides not matched to a gene: 2.

Many counts were recorded for this clonotype. The V gene is TRBV29-1, the J gene TRBJ1-3; 8 nucleotides line up with TRBD1. Germline V gene lookup returns CDR1 SQVTM and CDR2 ANQGSEA. V shed 7 bases, J shed 1 base, and the junction held 9 bases outside the gene matches. The CDR3 runs 15 residues. CDR3 region: CSAAGGGGSGNTIYF. For the CDR3, the DNA is TGCAGCGCCGCAGGGGGCGGGGGGTCTGGAAACACCATATATTTT.

The chain joins TRBV20-1 to TRBJ1-2, with D unclear. V lost 6 bases, J lost 0 bases, and 11 bases lay in between. The V gene's germline CDR1 is DFQATT and CDR2 SNEGSKA (reference sequence). The CDR3 extends over 13 amino acids. The CDR3 is CSASRDSNYGYTF. CDR3 nucleotide sequence: TGCAGTGCCTCCCGGGATTCTAACTATGGCTACACCTTC.

This clonotype was seen many times. The rearrangement links TRBV2 to TRBJ2-1; TRBD2 agrees at 11 bases. The germline V gene has CDR1 SNHLY and CDR2 FYNNEI. The ends lost 7 bases at V and 4 bases at J; junction bases unmatched: 6. The CDR3 contains 15 residues. The chain's CDR3 is CASKRGLAVYNEQFF. The CDR3 DNA reads as TGTGCCAGCAAAAGGGGACTAGCGGTATACAATGAGCAGTTCTTC.

The CDR3 loop reads CASSQEPPGGQGKDTQYF. CDR3 bases: TGCGCCAGCAGCCAAGAACCGCCTGGGGGGCAGGGGAAAGATACGCAGTATTTT. The chain recombines TRBV4-1 with TRBJ2-3, with D perhaps given as TRBD1 or TRBD2 (6 bases each). Trimming removed 0 bases at V and 5 bases at J, with 21 bases between. The CDR3 runs 18 residues. Germline V gene sequence: CDR1 MGHRA, CDR2 YSYEKL.

This clonotype was detected only a few times. The genes are TRBV3-1 and TRBJ1-2; D not certain. This CDR3 comprises 12 residues. Germline V lookup: CDR1 LGHDT, CDR2 YNNKEL (reference sequence). Trimming cost V 5 bases and J 8 bases, with 12 bases left between them. CDR3 bases: TGTGCCAGCAGCGAACCTGCTGTCGGCTACACCTTC. Its protein product is CASSEPAVGYTF.